This entry is about one TCR beta chain. Its antigen is not known. The sample is drawn from a study of radiation and T cells in renal cell carcinoma. Germline CDR1 is MNHNY and CDR2 is SVGAGI (reference sequence). The V and J ends lost 0 bases and 6 bases, in that order; junction bases with no gene match: 7. The CDR3 totals 16 residues. General study points: Top tumor clonotypes rose in blood 2 weeks post-radiation, then contracted. No pretreatment tumor biopsies were available for baseline clonotypes.

This table comes from immunoSEQ multiplex PCR, and its TCRdb copy is limited to in-frame clones, with some not included. The sample holds around 180,000 clones; 88% are singletons and the top ten take 11%. This sample's time point: blood 4 weeks post-SBRT, at nephrectomy. Treatment described: 15 Gy SBRT to primary tumor, nephrectomy 4 weeks later. Nephrectomy followed 15 Gy stereotactic body radiation by 4 weeks. Radiation-treated patients gave blood at baseline, week 2 and week 4. This sequence originates from a woman aged 50 to 65 with renal cell carcinoma. The sequencing here drew on blood, taken from a patient whose treatment included radiotherapy and nephrectomy. The chain couples TRBV6-6 to TRBJ1-2, with 10 bases aligning to TRBD1. This CDR3 reads CASSYSAGTGVNGYTF. CDR3 coding DNA: TGTGCCAGCAGTTACTCGGCCGGGACAGGGGTAAATGGCTACACCTTC.